Each of the 26 T cell receptor beta chains below was sequenced from the same sample in a study of cytomegalovirus exposure and HLA in healthy donors. PCR employed 60 Vbeta and 13 Jbeta primers. Data came from immunoSEQ multiplex PCR; TCRdb stores just in-frame clones and leaves some out. The sample has under 75,000 clones, around 70% seen once. The sample consisted of PBMCs. The receptor source for this set is a human donor in good health.

The chain employs TRBV28 and TRBJ2-3, with TRBD1 identical over 9 bases. The germline CDR1 and CDR2 sequences are MDHEN and SYDVKM. J was trimmed by 0 bases and V by 2 bases; bases with no gene match: 0. The CDR3 totals 15 residues. The CDR3 bases are TGTGCCAGCAGTTTAGGGACAGGGAGCACAGATACGCAGTATTTT. Amino acids: CASSLGTGSTDTQYF. Together with reference TRBV28 and TRBJ2-3, the CDR3 gives the full variable domain: DVKVTQSSRYLVKRTGEKVFLECVQDMDHENMFWYRQDPGLGLRLIYFSYDVKMKEKGDIPEGYSVSREKKERFSLILESASTNQTSMYLCASSLGTGSTDTQYFGPGTRLTVL.

The chain uses TRBV10-3 and TRBJ1-2, with 9 nucleotides matching TRBD1. The CDR3 is 14 residues long. Germline V CDR1 and CDR2: ENHRY, SYGVKD. V was pared by 6 bases and J by 1 base, with 3 bases of the junction left unmatched. CDR3 sequence: CAISRDRDNYGYTF. The CDR3 DNA sequence: TGTGCCATCAGCCGGGACAGGGATAACTATGGCTACACCTTC.

V usage is TRBV28 and J usage is TRBJ2-7; D ambiguous. This CDR3 has 15 amino acids. Germline V lookup: CDR1 MDHEN, CDR2 SYDVKM. Between the trimmed V and J ends, which lost 5 bases and 2 bases, there was a span of 16 bases. CDR3 coding DNA: TGTGCCAGCAGTCCGAGCCGGGTCTCGACCTACGAGCAGTACTTC. Translating it yields CASSPSRVSTYEQYF.

The chain combines TRBV7-9 with TRBJ2-1; 12 bases agree with TRBD2. This CDR3 is 15 amino acids long. Germline values: CDR1 SEHNR, CDR2 FQNEAQ (reference sequence). The V gene end was trimmed by 6 bases and the J gene end by 7 bases; junction bases not matched to a gene: 7. The CDR3 nucleotides read TGTGCCAGCAGTATAAGACTAGCGGGAGATAATGAGCAGTTCTTC. It is translated as CASSIRLAGDNEQFF.

V gene TRBV27 combines with J gene TRBJ1-2; the D gene is possibly TRBD1 (6 bases). The CDR3 contains 15 residues. V was clipped by 8 bases and J by 6 bases, with 22 bases between them. Germline V CDR1 and CDR2: MNHEY, SMNVEV (reference sequence). CDR3 amino acids: CASLSLRGRNDGYTF. DNA for the CDR3: TGTGCCAGCCTTTCTCTCAGGGGTCGGAACGATGGCTACACCTTC.

This clone came up many times. The chain combines TRBV6-1 with TRBJ1-5, with D hard to call. Germline CDR1 and CDR2: MNHNS and SASEGT. CDR3 size: 15 residues. V was clipped by 0 bases and J by 5 bases, with 11 bases between them. CDR3 DNA sequence: TGTGCCAGCAGTGAAGCGCGGGGTCCCTATCAGCCCCAGCATTTT. Encoded protein: CASSEARGPYQPQHF.

This chain links TRBV30 with TRBJ1-1; D is undetermined. The germline V and J ends were trimmed by 0 bases and 8 bases, with 13 bases remaining between them. From germline, CDR1 is GTSNPN and CDR2 SVGIG (reference sequence). The CDR3 sequence is 13 residues long. CDR3 in amino acids: CAWSVGRPGEAFF. The DNA for the CDR3 is TGTGCCTGGAGTGTAGGTCGGCCGGGAGAAGCTTTCTTT.

The chain recombines TRBV19 with TRBJ1-2; 11 nucleotides line up with TRBD1. V lost 8 bases and J lost 8; bases outside the gene matches: 19. Germline V gene lookup returns CDR1 LNHDA and CDR2 SQIVND (reference sequence). The CDR3 has 17 amino acids. The CDR3 DNA reads TGTGCCAGTTACTCGCGTAGACCGGGACAGGGGGACGGAGGCTACACCTTC. Residues: CASYSRRPGQGDGGYTF.

The chain couples TRBV15 to TRBJ2-7; D ambiguous. The CDR3 has 16 amino acids. Germline CDR1 reads LNHNV; CDR2 reads YYDKDF (reference sequence). V was cut by 0 bases and J by 0 bases, with 12 bases left in between. The CDR3 DNA follows: TGTGCCACCAGCAGAGATCTCGTCAGTAACTCCTACGAGCAGTACTTC. Protein sequence: CATSRDLVSNSYEQYF.

This sequence joins TRBV27 and TRBJ2-3, with a weak D call TRBD2 (6 bases). Germline CDR1 and CDR2: MNHEY and SMNVEV (reference sequence). The CDR3 has 14 residues. V shed 8 bases and J shed 5 bases, with 17 bases lying between them. CDR3 amino acids: CASRRRDYGDTQYF. The DNA of the CDR3 is TGTGCCAGCCGGCGGAGGGATTATGGAGATACGCAGTATTTT.

This rearrangement joins TRBV5-1 to TRBJ2-2, with 12 bases matching TRBD1. The ends lost 2 bases at V and 7 bases at J; junction bases unmatched: 12. Germline V lookup: CDR1 SGHRS, CDR2 YFSETQ. This CDR3 is 18 amino acids long. CDR3 sequence: CASSFQPGQGARDGELFF. The CDR3 DNA sequence: TGCGCCAGCAGCTTTCAGCCGGGACAGGGGGCGCGGGACGGGGAGCTGTTTTTT.

V usage is TRBV10-1 and J usage is TRBJ2-7; maybe TRBD1 (6 bases). V dropped 6 bases and J dropped 0 bases, with 15 bases sitting between them. The CDR3 has 15 amino acids. Germline CDR1 reads WNHNN; CDR2 reads SYGVQD (reference sequence). Here the CDR3 DNA reads TGCGCCAGCAGCCCCGGGACACCTAGCTCCTACGAGCAGTACTTC. It encodes CASSPGTPSSYEQYF.

This clone was counted a few times. This chain uses TRBV5-4 with TRBJ1-2; maybe TRBD1 (5 bases). This CDR3 region has 13 residues. Germline CDR1 and CDR2: SGHNT and YYREEE (reference sequence). The ends were cut back, 7 bases at V and 3 bases at J, with 13 bases in the middle. The DNA of the CDR3 is TGTGCCAGCGGGACTCAGGTCGACTATGGCTACACCTTC. It specifies CASGTQVDYGYTF.

The chain uses TRBV6-5 and TRBJ2-5; tentative D call: TRBD2 (5 bases). The CDR3 runs to 13 residues. V dropped 0 bases and J dropped 4 bases, with 6 bases sitting between them. The germline gives CDR1 MNHEY, CDR2 SVGAGI. The CDR3, as DNA: TGTGCCAGCAGTTACTCCGAGGGAGAGACCCAGTACTTC. It codes for CASSYSEGETQYF.

The chain employs TRBV7-9 and TRBJ2-3; 9 nucleotides align to TRBD2. Germline V gene data show CDR1 as SEHNR and CDR2 as FQNEAQ (reference sequence). V was clipped by 6 bases and J by 4 bases; unmatched bases: 11. The CDR3 sequence is 16 residues long. The DNA of the CDR3 is TGTGCCAGCAGTTGGGCGCTGCGGGAGGGTGCAGATACGCAGTATTTT. Translated: CASSWALREGADTQYF.

This chain connects TRBV29-1 to TRBJ2-5, with D maybe TRBD2 (6 bases). This CDR3 has 12 residues. Germline loops: CDR1 SQVTM, CDR2 ANQGSEA. The V gene lost 0 bases and the J gene lost 7 bases, with 9 bases spanning the gap. The CDR3 is CSVEEGAGTQYF. The DNA for the CDR3 is TGCAGCGTTGAAGAAGGAGCGGGGACCCAGTACTTC. The full variable domain, in which reference TRBV29-1 and TRBJ2-5 provide the parts outside the CDR3, is SAVISQKPSRDICQRGTSLTIQCQVDSQVTMMFWYRQQPGQSLTLIATANQGSEATYESGFVIDKFPISRPNLTFSTLTVSNMSPEDSSIYLCSVEEGAGTQYFGPGTRLLVL.

This clone showed up just a few times. The J gene is TRBJ2-7, the V gene TRBV25-1, with TRBD1 identical over 9 bases. CDR1 and CDR2 from the germline V gene are MGHDK and SYGVNS. The J segment lost 5 bases and the V segment lost 4 bases, leaving 6 bases of the junction unmatched. This CDR3 region has 14 residues. The CDR3 loop reads CASSGRDRDHEQYF. The DNA of the CDR3 is TGTGCCAGCAGTGGTCGGGACAGGGACCACGAGCAGTACTTC.

A word on this clone: This CDR3 is missing its conserved last phenylalanine or tryptophan, likely due to a read error. The chain recombines TRBV29-1 with TRBJ1-1; D is unclear. From germline, CDR1 is SQVTM and CDR2 ANQGSEA. The CDR3 loop spans 13 amino acids. Between the trimmed V and J ends, which lost 5 bases and 5 bases, there was a span of 15 bases. CDR3 residues: CSVFSKAGTEAFS. The DNA for the CDR3 is TGCAGCGTTTTCAGCAAGGCCGGGACTGAAGCTTTCTCT.

The chain carries TRBV7-2 and TRBJ2-5; 10 bases align to TRBD1. CDR1 is SGHTA, CDR2 FQGNSA, per germline. This CDR3 region has 14 residues. Trimming cost V 2 bases and J 5 bases; bases outside gene matches: 2. The CDR3 DNA reads as TGTGCCAGCAGCTTAAGGACAGGGGGGGAGACCCAGTACTTC. Translation gives CASSLRTGGETQYF.

V gene TRBV5-1 combines with J gene TRBJ2-2, with 8 positions matching TRBD2. Germline V lookup: CDR1 SGHRS, CDR2 YFSETQ. Trimming cost V 1 base and J 9 bases; bases outside gene matches: 8. CDR3 length: 15 residues. The CDR3 nucleotides are TGCGCCAGCAGCTTGAGGAGCGGGAGCGGAAGGGAGCTGTTTTTT. Protein product: CASSLRSGSGRELFF.

The V call is TRBV7-9, the J call TRBJ2-1; the match to TRBD2 covers 7 bases. Germline V gives CDR1 SEHNR, CDR2 FQNEAQ (reference sequence). V shed 0 bases and J 8 bases; nucleotides not matched to a gene: 4. The CDR3 extends over 14 amino acids. CDR3 sequence (DNA): TGTGCCAGCAGCTTAGCGGGAGGGATCGATGAGCAGTTCTTC. Amino acids: CASSLAGGIDEQFF.

This chain uses TRBV15 with TRBJ1-5; D perhaps matches TRBD1 (6 bases). Germline CDR1 LNHNV, CDR2 YYDKDF (reference sequence). The V end lost 0 bases, the J end lost 4 bases, and 16 bases lay between the germline ends. This CDR3 has 17 residues. The CDR3 nucleotides read TGTGCCACCAGCAGAGAGGGGGGGCCGGGAAGGAATCAGCCCCAGCATTTT. Amino acids: CATSREGGPGRNQPQHF.

This chain uses TRBV5-4 with TRBJ2-2; D call uncertain. The CDR3 is made up of 14 amino acids. Per the germline V gene, CDR1 is SGHNT and CDR2 is YYREEE (reference sequence). The ends were cut back, 2 bases at V and 4 bases at J, with 9 bases in the middle. CDR3 residues: CASSLSLSTGELFF. The CDR3 DNA follows: TGTGCCAGCAGCTTATCTCTAAGCACCGGGGAGCTGTTTTTT.

This clone was seen a few times. The chain links TRBV18 to TRBJ2-7, with 9 bases lining up with TRBD1. The CDR3 has 14 amino acids. Trimming took 2 bases from V and 4 from J; bases not matched to a gene: 3. Germline CDR1 is KGHSH and CDR2 is LQKENI. CDR3 residues: CASSPTQGAYEQYF. The CDR3 coding sequence is TGTGCCAGCTCACCAACACAGGGGGCTTACGAGCAGTACTTC. The full variable domain, rest sourced from reference TRBV18 and TRBJ2-7, is NAGVMQNPRHLVRRRGQEARLRCSPMKGHSHVYWYRQLPEEGLKFMVYLQKENIIDESGMPKERFSAEFPKEGPSILRIQQVVRGDSAAYFCASSPTQGAYEQYFGPGTRLTVT.

The chain employs TRBV5-6 and TRBJ1-5, with 7 bases aligning to TRBD1. The CDR3 covers 14 residues. The germline V gene encodes CDR1 SGHDT and CDR2 YYEEEE. V lost 4 bases, J lost 7 bases, and 8 bases stayed unmatched. CDR3 residues: CASSINRGGQPQHF. In DNA form, the CDR3 reads TGTGCCAGCAGCATTAACAGGGGTGGCCAGCCCCAGCATTTT.

In this sample, this clone turned up once. The rearrangement joins TRBV25-1 to TRBJ1-5; D uncertain. Trimming left V 1 base short and J 8 bases short, with 9 bases between. Germline lookup yields CDR1 MGHDK and CDR2 SYGVNS. This CDR3 spans 13 amino acids. CDR3 residues: CASSESGGKPQHF. As DNA, the CDR3 is TGTGCCAGCAGTGAATCCGGCGGTAAGCCCCAGCATTTT.